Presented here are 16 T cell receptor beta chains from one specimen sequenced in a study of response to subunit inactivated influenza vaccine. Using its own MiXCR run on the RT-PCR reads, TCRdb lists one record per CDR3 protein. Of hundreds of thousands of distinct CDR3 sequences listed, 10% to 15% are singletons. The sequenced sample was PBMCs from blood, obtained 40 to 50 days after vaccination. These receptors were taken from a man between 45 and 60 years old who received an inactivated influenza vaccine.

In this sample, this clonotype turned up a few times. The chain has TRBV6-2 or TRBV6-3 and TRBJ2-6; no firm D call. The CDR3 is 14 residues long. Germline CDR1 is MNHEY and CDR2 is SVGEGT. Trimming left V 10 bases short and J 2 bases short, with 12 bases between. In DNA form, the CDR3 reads TGTGCCACCGGTCCAGGTGCTGGGGCCAACGTCCTGACTTTC. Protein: CATGPGAGANVLTF.

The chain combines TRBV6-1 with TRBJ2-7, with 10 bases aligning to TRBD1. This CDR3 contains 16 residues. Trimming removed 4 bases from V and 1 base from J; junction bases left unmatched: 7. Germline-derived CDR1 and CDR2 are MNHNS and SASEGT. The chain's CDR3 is CASSGLPGQGSYEQYF. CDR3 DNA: TGTGCCAGCAGTGGCTTGCCGGGACAGGGGTCCTACGAGCAGTACTTC.

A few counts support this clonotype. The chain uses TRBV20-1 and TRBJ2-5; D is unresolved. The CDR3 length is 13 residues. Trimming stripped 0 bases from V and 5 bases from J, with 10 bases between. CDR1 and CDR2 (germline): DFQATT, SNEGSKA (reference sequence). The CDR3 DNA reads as TGCAGTGCTAGAGATCCGGCTCAGGAGACCCAGTACTTC. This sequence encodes CSARDPAQETQYF.

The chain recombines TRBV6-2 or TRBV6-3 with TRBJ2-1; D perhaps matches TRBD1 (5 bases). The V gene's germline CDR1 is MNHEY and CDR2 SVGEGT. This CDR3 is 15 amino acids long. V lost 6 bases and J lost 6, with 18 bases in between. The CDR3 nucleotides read TGTGCCAGCAGGGCCCATGGGCAGGGCACCAATGAGCAGTTCTTC. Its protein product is CASRAHGQGTNEQFF.

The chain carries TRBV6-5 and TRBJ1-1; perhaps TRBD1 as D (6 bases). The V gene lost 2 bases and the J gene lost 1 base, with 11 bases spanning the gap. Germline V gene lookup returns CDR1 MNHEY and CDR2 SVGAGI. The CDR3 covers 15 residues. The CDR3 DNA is TGTGCCAGCAGTTACGGTAGAGGGGGGAACACTGAAGCTTTCTTT. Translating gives CASSYGRGGNTEAFF.

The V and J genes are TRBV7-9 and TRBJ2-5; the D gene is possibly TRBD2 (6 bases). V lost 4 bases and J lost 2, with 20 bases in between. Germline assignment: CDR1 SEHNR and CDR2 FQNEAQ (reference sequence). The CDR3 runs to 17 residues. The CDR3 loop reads CASSYSGLRGFQETQYF. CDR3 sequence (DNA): TGTGCCAGCAGCTACAGCGGGCTACGGGGGTTTCAAGAGACCCAGTACTTC.

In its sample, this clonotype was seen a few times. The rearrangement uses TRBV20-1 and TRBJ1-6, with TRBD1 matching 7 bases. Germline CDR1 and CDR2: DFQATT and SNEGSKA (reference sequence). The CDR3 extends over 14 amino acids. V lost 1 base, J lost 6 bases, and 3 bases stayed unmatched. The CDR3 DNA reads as TGCAGTGCTAGAGTGCAGGGGGGTAATTCACCCCTCCACTTT. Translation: CSARVQGGNSPLHF.

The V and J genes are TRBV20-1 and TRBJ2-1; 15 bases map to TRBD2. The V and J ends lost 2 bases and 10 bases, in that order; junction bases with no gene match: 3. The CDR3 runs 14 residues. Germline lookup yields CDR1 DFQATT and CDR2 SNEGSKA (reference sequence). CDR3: CSARRGTSGGEQFF. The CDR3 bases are TGCAGTGCTAGACGCGGGACTAGCGGGGGGGAGCAGTTCTTC.

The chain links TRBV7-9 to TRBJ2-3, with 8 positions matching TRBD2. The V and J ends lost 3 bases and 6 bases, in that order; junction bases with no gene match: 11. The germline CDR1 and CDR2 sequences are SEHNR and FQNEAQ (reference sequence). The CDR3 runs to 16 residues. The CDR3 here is CASSFSEVAGLDTQYF. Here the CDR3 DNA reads TGTGCCAGCAGCTTCTCTGAAGTAGCGGGGTTGGATACGCAGTATTTT.

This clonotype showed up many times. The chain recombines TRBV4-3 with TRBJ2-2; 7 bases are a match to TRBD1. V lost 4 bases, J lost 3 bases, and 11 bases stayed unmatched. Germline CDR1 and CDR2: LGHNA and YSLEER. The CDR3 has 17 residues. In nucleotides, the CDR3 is TGCGCCAGCAGCCCCAGCCGGGACAGCCGATACACCGGGGAGCTGTTTTTT. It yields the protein CASSPSRDSRYTGELFF.

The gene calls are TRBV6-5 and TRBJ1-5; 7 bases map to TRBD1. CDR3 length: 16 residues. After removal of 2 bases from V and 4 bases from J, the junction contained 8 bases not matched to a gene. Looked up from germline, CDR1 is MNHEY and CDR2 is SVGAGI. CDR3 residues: CASSYEGQNFNQPQHF. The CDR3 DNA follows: TGTGCCAGCAGTTACGAGGGACAGAACTTTAATCAGCCCCAGCATTTT.

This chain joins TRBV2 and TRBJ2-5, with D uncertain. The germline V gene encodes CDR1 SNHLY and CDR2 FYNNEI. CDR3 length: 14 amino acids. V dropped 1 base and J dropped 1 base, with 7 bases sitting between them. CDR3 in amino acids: CASSEVEFQETQYF. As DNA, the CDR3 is TGTGCCAGCAGTGAAGTTGAGTTCCAAGAGACCCAGTACTTC.

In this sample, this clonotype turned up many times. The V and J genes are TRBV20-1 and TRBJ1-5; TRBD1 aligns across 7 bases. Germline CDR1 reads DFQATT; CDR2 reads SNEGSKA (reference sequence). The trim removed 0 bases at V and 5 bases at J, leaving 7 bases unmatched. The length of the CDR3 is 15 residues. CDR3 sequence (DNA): TGCAGTGCTAGAGACTGGCTCAGGGGGGATCAGCCCCAGCATTTT. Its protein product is CSARDWLRGDQPQHF.

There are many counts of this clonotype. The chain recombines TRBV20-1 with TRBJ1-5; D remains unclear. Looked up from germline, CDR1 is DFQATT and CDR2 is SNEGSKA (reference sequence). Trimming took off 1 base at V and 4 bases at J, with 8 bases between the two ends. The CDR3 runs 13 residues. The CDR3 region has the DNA TGCAGTGCTAGAGGGGCGGGGAATCAGCCCCAGCATTTT. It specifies CSARGAGNQPQHF.

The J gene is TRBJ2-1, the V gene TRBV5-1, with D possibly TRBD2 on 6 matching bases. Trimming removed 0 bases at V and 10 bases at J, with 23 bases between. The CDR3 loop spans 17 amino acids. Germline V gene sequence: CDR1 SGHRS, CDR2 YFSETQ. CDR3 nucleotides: TGCGCCAGCAGCTTGGGAAGAACCGGGGCTGGGGGGAGAGAGCAGTTCTTC. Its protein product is CASSLGRTGAGGREQFF.

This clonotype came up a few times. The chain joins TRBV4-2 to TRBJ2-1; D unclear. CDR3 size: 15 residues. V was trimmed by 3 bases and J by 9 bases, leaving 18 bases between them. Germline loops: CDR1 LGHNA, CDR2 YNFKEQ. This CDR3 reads CASSHALLKVAEQFF. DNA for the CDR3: TGTGCCAGCAGCCACGCTTTATTAAAAGTCGCTGAGCAGTTCTTC.